The sequence of this T cell receptor (beta chain) was determined in a study of shared clonotypes between healthy human individuals. Study as a whole: The plates for each donor numbered three CD4 naive, three CD4 memory, two CD8 naive and one CD8 memory.

Investigators spread the genomic DNA of each subset evenly over several immunoSEQ plates. TCRdb keeps only in-frame clones here, not all; method: immunoSEQ multiplex PCR. Among 1,100,000 or so clones listed, approximately 80% were seen once. General study points: Among donors, sharing of clonotypes was expected to be affected by sequencing depth.

As regards this clone: The antigen remains undetermined.

Caucasian adults residing in Nashville, Tennessee made up all the donors. The V gene lost 1 base and the J gene lost 5 bases, with 21 bases spanning the gap. Germline V lookup: CDR1 MNHEY, CDR2 SMNVEV (reference sequence). The CDR3 runs to 17 residues. This chain links TRBV27 with TRBJ2-7, with D perhaps assigned TRBD1 or TRBD2 (5 bases each). The receptor comes from a man aged 18 to 30 in good health. Some clones in this sample may be carry-over from other donors' samples. The specimen sequenced was memory CD4+ T cells from PBMCs. The subset here: CD45RA-negative fraction. CDR3 sequence: CASSLFPTGTPINEQYF. The CDR3, as DNA: TGTGCCAGCAGTTTATTCCCGACGGGGACCCCGATTAACGAGCAGTACTTC.